Sequencing of this T cell receptor beta chain was carried out in a study of blood T cell repertoires in COVID-19. Overall study context: The United States, Italy and Spain provided the acute and convalescent COVID-19 samples. PBMCs, B-cell-depleted T cells, or T cells were the source of the cDNA or gDNA that made up the material.

The protocol was immunoSEQ multiplex PCR, while the TCRdb copy is restricted to in-frame clones and leaves out a portion. The profile shows approximately 130,000 clones, 81% of them singletons. Germline CDR1 reads SNHLY; CDR2 reads FYNNEI. This CDR3 region has 15 residues. V shed 5 bases and J 3 bases; nucleotides not matched to a gene: 7. This chain uses TRBV2 with TRBJ1-5; 7 nucleotides align to TRBD1. The origin of this receptor is a woman aged 55-70 years with active or convalescent COVID-19. Material: peripheral blood. The CDR3 DNA is TGTGCCAGCAGTAACACAGGGGCCTACAATCAGCCCCAGCATTTT. This codes for CASSNTGAYNQPQHF.